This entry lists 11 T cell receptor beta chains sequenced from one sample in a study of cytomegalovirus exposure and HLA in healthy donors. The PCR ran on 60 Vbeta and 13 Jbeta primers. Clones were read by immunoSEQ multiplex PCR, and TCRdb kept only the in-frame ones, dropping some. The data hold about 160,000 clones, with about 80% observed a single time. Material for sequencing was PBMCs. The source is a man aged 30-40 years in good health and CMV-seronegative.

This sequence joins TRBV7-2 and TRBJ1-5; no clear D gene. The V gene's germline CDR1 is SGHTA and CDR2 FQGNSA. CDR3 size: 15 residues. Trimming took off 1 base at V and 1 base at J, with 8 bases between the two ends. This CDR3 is CASSLGGGSNQPQHF. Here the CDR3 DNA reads TGTGCCAGCAGCTTAGGAGGAGGGAGCAATCAGCCCCAGCATTTT.

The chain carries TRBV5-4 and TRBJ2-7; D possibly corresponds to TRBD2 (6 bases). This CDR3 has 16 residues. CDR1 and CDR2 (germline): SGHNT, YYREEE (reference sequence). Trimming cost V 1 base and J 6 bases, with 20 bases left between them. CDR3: CASSLNGGPPPGEQYF. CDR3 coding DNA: TGTGCCAGCAGCTTGAACGGGGGACCACCGCCGGGCGAGCAGTACTTC. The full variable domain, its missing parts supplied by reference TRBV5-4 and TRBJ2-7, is ETGVTQSPTHLIKTRGQQVTLRCSSQSGHNTVSWYQQALGQGPQFIFQYYREEENGRGNFPPRFSGLQFPNYSSELNVNALELDDSALYLCASSLNGGPPPGEQYFGPGTRLTVT.

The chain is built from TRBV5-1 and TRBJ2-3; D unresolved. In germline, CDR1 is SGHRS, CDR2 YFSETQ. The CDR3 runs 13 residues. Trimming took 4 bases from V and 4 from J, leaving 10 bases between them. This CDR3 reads CASSPRVADTQYF. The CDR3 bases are TGCGCCAGCAGCCCCCGGGTGGCAGATACGCAGTATTTT.

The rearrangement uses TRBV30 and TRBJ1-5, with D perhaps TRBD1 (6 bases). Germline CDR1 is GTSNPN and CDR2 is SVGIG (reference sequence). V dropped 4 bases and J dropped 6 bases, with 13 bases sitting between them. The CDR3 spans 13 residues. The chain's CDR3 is CAWTGDHGQPQHF. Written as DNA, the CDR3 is TGTGCCTGGACAGGGGATCATGGTCAGCCCCAGCATTTT.

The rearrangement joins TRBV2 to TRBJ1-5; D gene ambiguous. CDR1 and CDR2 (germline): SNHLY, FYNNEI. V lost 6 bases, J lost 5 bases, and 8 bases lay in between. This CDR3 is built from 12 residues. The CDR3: CASRRVDQPQHF. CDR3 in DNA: TGTGCCAGCAGACGTGTAGATCAGCCCCAGCATTTT.

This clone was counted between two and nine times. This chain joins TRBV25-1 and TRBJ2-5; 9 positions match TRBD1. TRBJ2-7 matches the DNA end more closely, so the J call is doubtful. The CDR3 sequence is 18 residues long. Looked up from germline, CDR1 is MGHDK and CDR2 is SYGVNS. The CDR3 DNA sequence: TGTGCCAGCAGTAAACCGGGACAGGGAGGGCTGGGCTCCTACGAGCAGTACTTC. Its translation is CASSKPGQGGLGSYEQYF.

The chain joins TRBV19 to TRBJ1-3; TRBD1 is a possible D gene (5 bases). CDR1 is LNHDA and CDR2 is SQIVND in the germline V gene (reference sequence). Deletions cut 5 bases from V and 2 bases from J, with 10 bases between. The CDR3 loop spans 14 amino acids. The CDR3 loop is CASSWGETGNTIYF. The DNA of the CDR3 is TGTGCCAGTAGTTGGGGGGAAACTGGAAACACCATATATTTT.

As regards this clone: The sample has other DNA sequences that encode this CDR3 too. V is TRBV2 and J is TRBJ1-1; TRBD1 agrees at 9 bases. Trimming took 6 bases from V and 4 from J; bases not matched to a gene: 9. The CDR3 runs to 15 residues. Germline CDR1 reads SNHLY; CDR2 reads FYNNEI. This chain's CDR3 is CASRLQGARVTEAFF. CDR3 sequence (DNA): TGTGCCAGCAGACTACAGGGGGCAAGGGTCACTGAAGCTTTCTTT.

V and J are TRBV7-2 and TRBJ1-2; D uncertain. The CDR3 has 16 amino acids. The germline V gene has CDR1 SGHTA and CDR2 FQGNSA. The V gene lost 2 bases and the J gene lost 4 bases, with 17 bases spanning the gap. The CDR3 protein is CASSLTLGGSLYGYTF. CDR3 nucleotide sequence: TGTGCCAGCAGCTTAACTTTAGGTGGGAGTCTCTATGGCTACACCTTC.

CDR3 coding DNA: TGTGCCAGTTCTGGACACAGGGGTACTGAAGCTTTCTTT. It encodes CASSGHRGTEAFF. V is TRBV19 and J is TRBJ1-1, with 7 bases aligning to TRBD1. Germline-derived CDR1 and CDR2 are LNHDA and SQIVND (reference sequence). This CDR3 has 13 amino acids. The V gene end was trimmed by 8 bases and the J gene end by 5 bases; junction bases not matched to a gene: 8.

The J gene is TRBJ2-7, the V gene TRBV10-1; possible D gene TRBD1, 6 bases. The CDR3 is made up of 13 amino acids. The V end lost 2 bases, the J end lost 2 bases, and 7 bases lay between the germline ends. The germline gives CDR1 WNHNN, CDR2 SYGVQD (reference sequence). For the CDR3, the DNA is TGCGCCAGCAGTGAGAGGGGGACCTACGAGCAGTACTTC. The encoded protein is CASSERGTYEQYF.